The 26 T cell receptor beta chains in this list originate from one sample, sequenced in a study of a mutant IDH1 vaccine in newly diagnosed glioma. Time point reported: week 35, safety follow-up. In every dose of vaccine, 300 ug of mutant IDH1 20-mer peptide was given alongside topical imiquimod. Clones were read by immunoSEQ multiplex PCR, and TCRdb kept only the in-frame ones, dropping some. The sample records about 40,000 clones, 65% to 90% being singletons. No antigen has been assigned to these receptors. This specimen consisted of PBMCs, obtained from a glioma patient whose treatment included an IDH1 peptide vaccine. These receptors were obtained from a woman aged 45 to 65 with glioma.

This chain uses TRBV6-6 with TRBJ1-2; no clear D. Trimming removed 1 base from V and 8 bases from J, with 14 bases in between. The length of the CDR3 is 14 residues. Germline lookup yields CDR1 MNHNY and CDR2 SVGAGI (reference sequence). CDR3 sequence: CASSYLTDPGGYTF. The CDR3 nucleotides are TGTGCCAGCAGTTACTTAACAGATCCCGGAGGCTACACCTTC.

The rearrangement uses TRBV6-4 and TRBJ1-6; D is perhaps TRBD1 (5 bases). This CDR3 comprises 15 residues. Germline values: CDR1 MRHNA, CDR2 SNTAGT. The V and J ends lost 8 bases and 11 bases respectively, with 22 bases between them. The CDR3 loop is CASGEGRIPGTPLHF. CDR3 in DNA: TGTGCCAGCGGAGAGGGGAGGATTCCTGGAACACCCCTCCACTTT.

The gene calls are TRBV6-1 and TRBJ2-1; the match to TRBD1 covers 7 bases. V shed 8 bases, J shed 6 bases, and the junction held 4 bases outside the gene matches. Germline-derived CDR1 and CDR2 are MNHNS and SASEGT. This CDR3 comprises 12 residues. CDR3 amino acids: CASLGQINEQFF. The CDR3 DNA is TGTGCCAGCTTGGGACAGATCAATGAGCAGTTCTTC.

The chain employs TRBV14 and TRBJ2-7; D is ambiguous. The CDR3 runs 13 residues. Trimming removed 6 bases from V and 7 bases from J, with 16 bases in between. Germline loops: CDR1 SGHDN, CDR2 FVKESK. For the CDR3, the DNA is TGTGCCAGCAGTCCCCCTCTAAGAGAGGAGCAGTACTTC. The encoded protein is CASSPPLREEQYF.

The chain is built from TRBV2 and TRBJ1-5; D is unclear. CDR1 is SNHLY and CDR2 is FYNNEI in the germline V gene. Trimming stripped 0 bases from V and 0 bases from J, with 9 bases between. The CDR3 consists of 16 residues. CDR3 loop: CASSEARDYSNQPQHF. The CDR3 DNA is TGTGCCAGCAGTGAAGCGCGGGATTATAGCAATCAGCCCCAGCATTTT.

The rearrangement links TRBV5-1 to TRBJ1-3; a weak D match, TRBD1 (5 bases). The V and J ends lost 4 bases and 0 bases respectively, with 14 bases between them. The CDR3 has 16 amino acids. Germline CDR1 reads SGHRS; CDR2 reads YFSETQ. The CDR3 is CASSRRARDSGNTIYF. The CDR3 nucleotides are TGCGCCAGCAGCCGTCGTGCCAGGGACTCTGGAAACACCATATATTTT.

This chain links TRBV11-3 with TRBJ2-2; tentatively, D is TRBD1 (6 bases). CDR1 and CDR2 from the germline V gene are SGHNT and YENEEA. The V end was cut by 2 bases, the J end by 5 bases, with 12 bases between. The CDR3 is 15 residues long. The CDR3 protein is CASSLKGEITGELFF. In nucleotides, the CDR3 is TGTGCCAGCAGCTTAAAGGGGGAGATTACCGGGGAGCTGTTTTTT. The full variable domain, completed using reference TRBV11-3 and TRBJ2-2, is EAGVVQSPRYKIIEKKQPVAFWCNPISGHNTLYWYLQNLGQGPELLIRYENEEAVDDSQLPKDRFSAERLKGVDSTLKIQPAELGDSAVYLCASSLKGEITGELFFGEGSRLTVL.

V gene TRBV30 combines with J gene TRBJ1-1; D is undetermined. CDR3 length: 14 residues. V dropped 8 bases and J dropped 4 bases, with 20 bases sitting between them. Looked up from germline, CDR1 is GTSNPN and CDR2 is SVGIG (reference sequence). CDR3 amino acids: CAGGTRQVGTEAFF. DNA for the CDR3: TGTGCCGGAGGTACCCGGCAGGTAGGCACTGAAGCTTTCTTT.

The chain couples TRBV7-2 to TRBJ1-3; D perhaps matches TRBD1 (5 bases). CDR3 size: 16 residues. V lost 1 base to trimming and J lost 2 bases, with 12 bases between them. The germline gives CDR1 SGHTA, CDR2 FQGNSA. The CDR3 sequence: CASSLVRVGAGNTIYF. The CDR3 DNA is TGTGCCAGCAGCTTAGTACGAGTGGGGGCTGGAAACACCATATATTTT.

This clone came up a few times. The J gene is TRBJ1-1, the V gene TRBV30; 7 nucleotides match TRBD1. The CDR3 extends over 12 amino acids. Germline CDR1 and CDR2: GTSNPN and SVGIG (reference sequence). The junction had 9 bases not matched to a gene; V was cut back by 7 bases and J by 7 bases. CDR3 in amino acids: CAFLPTGNEAFF. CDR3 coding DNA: TGTGCCTTCCTCCCGACAGGGAATGAAGCTTTCTTT.

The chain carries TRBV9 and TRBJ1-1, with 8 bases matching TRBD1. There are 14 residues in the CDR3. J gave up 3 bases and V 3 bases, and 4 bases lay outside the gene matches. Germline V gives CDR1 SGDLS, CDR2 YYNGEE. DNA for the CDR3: TGTGCCAGCAGCGGGACAGGGAGGGACACTGAAGCTTTCTTT. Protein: CASSGTGRDTEAFF.

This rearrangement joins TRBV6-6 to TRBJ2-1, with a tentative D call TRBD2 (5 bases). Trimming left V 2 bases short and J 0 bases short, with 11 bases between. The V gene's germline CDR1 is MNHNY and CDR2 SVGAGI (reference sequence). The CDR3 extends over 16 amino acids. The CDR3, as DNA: TGTGCCAGCAGTTACACGGGATCTTACTCCTACAATGAGCAGTTCTTC. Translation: CASSYTGSYSYNEQFF.

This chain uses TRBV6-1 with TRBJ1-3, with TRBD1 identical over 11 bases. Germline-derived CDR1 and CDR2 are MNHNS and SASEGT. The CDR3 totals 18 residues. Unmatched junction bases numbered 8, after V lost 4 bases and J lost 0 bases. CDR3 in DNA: TGTGCCAGCAGTGTAGGACAGGGGGCAACCCGCTCTGGAAACACCATATATTTT. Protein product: CASSVGQGATRSGNTIYF.

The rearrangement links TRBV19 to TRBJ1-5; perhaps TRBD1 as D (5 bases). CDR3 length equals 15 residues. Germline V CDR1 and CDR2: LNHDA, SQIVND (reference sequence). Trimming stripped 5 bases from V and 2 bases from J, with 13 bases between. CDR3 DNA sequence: TGTGCCAGTAGTCTTCGCAGGGATGGCAATCAGCCCCAGCATTTT. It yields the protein CASSLRRDGNQPQHF.

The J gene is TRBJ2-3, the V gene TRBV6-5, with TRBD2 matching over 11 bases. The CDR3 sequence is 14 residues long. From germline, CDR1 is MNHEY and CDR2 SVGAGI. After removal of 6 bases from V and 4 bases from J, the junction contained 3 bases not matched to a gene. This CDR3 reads CASRLAGGADTQYF. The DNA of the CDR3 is TGTGCCAGCAGGCTAGCGGGGGGAGCAGATACGCAGTATTTT.

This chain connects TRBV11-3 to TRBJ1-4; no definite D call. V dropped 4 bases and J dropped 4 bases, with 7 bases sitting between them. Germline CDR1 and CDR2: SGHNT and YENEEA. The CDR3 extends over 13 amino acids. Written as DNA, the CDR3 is TGTGCCAGCAGCTCCGTCCGTAATGAAAAACTGTTTTTT. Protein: CASSSVRNEKLFF.

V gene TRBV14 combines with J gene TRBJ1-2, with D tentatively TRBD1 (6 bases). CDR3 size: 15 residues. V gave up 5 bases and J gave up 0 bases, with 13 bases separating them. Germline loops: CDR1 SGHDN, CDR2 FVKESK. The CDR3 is CASSKGGRANYGYTF. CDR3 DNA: TGTGCCAGCAGCAAAGGGGGAAGGGCTAACTATGGCTACACCTTC.

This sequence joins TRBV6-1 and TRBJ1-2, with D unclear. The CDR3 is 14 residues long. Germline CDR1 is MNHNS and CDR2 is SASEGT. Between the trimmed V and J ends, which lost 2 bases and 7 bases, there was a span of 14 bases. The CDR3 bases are TGTGCCAGCAGTGAAAAAGGACGTGCGGCTGGCTACACCTTC. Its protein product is CASSEKGRAAGYTF.

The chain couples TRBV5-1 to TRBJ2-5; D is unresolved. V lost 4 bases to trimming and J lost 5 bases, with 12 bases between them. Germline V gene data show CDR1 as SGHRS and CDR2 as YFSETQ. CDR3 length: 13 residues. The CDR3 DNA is TGCGCCAGCAGCAGCCGGGTTGGGGAGACCCAGTACTTC. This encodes CASSSRVGETQYF.

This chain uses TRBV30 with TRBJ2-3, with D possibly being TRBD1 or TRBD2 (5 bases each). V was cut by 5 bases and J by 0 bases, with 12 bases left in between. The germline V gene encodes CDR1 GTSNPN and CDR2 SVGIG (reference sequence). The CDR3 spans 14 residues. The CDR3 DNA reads TGTGCCTGGTCTGCCGGGGCTAGCACAGATACGCAGTATTTT. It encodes CAWSAGASTDTQYF.

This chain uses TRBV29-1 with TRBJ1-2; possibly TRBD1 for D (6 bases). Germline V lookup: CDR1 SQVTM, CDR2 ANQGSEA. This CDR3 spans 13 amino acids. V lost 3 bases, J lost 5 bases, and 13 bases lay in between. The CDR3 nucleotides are TGCAGCGTTGACGACAGGAGGGGGTATGGCTACACCTTC. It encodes CSVDDRRGYGYTF.

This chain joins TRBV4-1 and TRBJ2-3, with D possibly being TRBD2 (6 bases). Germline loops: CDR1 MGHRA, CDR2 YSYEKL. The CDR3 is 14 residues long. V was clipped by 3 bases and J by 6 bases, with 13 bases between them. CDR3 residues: CASSQTGLADTQYF. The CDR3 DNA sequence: TGCGCCAGCAGCCAGACGGGACTCGCCGATACGCAGTATTTT.

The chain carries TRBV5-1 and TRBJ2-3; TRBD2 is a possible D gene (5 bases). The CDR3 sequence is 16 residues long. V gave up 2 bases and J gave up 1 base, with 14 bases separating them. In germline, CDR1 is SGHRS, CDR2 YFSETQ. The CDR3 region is CASSFGLPRGTDTQYF. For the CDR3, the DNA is TGCGCCAGCAGCTTTGGACTCCCCCGAGGCACAGATACGCAGTATTTT.

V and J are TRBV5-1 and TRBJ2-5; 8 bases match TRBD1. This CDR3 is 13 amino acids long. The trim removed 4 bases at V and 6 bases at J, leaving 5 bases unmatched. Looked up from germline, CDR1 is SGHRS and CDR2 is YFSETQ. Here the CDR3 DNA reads TGCGCCAGCAGCCCAGGGGGCGTACAGACCCAGTACTTC. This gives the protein CASSPGGVQTQYF.

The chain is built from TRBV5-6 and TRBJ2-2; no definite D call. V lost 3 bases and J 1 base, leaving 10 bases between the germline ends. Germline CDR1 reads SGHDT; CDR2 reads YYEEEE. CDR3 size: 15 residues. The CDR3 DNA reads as TGTGCCAGCAGCTATAGGACGGGGAACACCGGGGAGCTGTTTTTT. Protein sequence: CASSYRTGNTGELFF.

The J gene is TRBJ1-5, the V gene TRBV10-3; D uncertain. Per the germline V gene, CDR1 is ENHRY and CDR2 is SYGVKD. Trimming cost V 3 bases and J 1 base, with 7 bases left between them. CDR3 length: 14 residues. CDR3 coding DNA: TGTGCCATCAGTGATACAGTGAGCAATCAGCCCCAGCATTTT. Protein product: CAISDTVSNQPQHF.